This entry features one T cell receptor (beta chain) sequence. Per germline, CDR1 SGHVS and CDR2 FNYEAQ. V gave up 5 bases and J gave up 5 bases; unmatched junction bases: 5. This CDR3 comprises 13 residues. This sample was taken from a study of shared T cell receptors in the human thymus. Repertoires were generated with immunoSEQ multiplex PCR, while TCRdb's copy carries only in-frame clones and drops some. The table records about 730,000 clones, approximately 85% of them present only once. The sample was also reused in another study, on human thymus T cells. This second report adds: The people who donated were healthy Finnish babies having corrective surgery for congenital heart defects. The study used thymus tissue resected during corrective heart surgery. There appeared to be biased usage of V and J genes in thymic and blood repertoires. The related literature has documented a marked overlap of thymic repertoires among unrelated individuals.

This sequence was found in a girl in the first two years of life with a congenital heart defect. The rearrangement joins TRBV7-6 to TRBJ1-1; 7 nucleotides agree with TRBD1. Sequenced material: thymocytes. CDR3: CASSERQGTEAFF. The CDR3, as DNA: TGTGCCAGCAGCGAAAGACAGGGTACTGAAGCTTTCTTT.